Listed below are T cell receptor beta chains from one sample, sequenced in a study of response to subunit inactivated influenza vaccine. TCRdb reprocessed the RT-PCR reads with MiXCR, giving one entry per CDR3 protein. The sample gives more than 700,000 distinct CDR3 sequences, less than 25% of which show up once; roughly 10% is in the top ten. Sequencing used PBMCs from blood, obtained more than 4 days after vaccination. Receptor source: a man aged 50 or older who received an inactivated influenza vaccine. Each CDR3 is given with its conserved first and last residue. D genes are given only for firm matches. Only part of the rows carry a size: once, few, many, or a class if the clone is expanded.

>TRBJ2-5|NA|few|TRBV30
TGTGCCTGGAAGGGTCTGGGCTTTCTTGAGACCCAGTACTTC
CAWKGLGFLETQYF
>TRBJ2-2|NA|few|TRBV28
TGTGCCAGCAGTTCAGTTCACAGGGAGCTGTTTTTT
CASSSVHRELFF
>TRBJ2-3|TRBD2|NA|TRBV7-2
TGTGCCAGCAGCTCTCGGACTAGCGGGAGGAGGACAGATACGCAGTATTTT
CASSSRTSGRRTDTQYF
>TRBJ1-5|NA|NA|TRBV6-2/TRBV6-3
TGTGCCAGCCGACCGTTGGGATCACAGCCCCAGCATTTT
CASRPLGSQPQHF
>TRBJ1-3|NA|NA|TRBV6-2/TRBV6-3
TGTGCCAGCAGGCCAACCGGGACGTTCGGAAACACCATATATTTT
CASRPTGTFGNTIYF
>TRBJ1-3|NA|NA|TRBV20-1
TGCAGTGCGACCGCCGGGTCCTCTGGAAACACCATATATTTT
CSATAGSSGNTIYF
>TRBJ2-5|TRBD2|few|TRBV5-8
TGTGCCAGCAGCAGGGGGACTAGCGGGGACCCCCGAGAGACCCAGTACTTC
CASSRGTSGDPRETQYF
>TRBJ2-3|NA|NA|TRBV10-3
TGTGCCTCAAGCCAAGGGGGGGATGGAGATACGCAGTATTTT
CASSQGGDGDTQYF
>TRBJ2-7|NA|NA|TRBV6-5
TGTGCCAGCAGTTACTCCCCAGTGGCGGGCTTTCCCTACGAGCAGTACTTC
CASSYSPVAGFPYEQYF
>TRBJ2-7|NA|NA|TRBV4-2
TGTGCCAGCAGCCAACGTGGAGTTGGACCTGACGAGCAGTACTTC
CASSQRGVGPDEQYF
>TRBJ2-2|TRBD2|NA|TRBV5-1
TGCGCCAGCAGCTCCACCGAGATAGCGGGAGGACGGGAGCTGTTTTTT
CASSSTEIAGGRELFF
>TRBJ1-2|TRBD1|few|TRBV5-1
TGCGCCAGCAGCTTGGGGCACAGGGGCGTCTATGGCTACACCTTC
CASSLGHRGVYGYTF
>TRBJ1-5|TRBD1|NA|TRBV18
TGTGCCAGCTCACCACGGGACAGTAATCAGCCCCAGCATTTT
CASSPRDSNQPQHF
>TRBJ2-1|NA|NA|TRBV6-2/TRBV6-3
TGTGCCAGCAGTGCCTCTGAGATTGAGCAGTTCTTC
CASSASEIEQFF
>TRBJ2-7|TRBD2|NA|TRBV20-1
TGCAGTGCTACCTCGGGACTAGCGGGACTCGACGAGCAGTACTTC
CSATSGLAGLDEQYF
>TRBJ2-1|TRBD2|NA|TRBV28
TGTGCCAGCAGTAGTACGGGGGGGCCACGGGGGACGAATGAGCAGTTCTTC
CASSSTGGPRGTNEQFF
>TRBJ2-2|NA|few|TRBV3-1
TGTGCCAGCAGCGTACAGGGCTCCGGGGAGCTGTTTTTT
CASSVQGSGELFF
>TRBJ2-7|TRBD1|NA|TRBV2
TGTGCCAGCAGTGGACAGGGAATCGACGAGCAGTACTTC
CASSGQGIDEQYF
>TRBJ2-1|TRBD2|NA|TRBV14
TGTGCCAGCAGCAACCCTACTAGCGACTCCTACAATGAGCAGTTCTTC
CASSNPTSDSYNEQFF
>TRBJ1-6|NA|NA|TRBV7-8
TGTGCCAGCAGCTTAGACGCAGGGTTAAATTCACCCCTCCACTTT
CASSLDAGLNSPLHF
>TRBJ1-1|NA|few|TRBV7-9
TGTGCCAGCAGCTCGGACTTTTGGGCAAACACTGAAGCTTTCTTT
CASSSDFWANTEAFF
>TRBJ2-5|TRBD2|NA|TRBV28
TGTGCCAGCAGTTCCGCGAGCGGGAGAGCAGAGACCCAGTACTTC
CASSSASGRAETQYF
>TRBJ2-1|TRBD2|once|TRBV4-2
TGTGCCAGCAGCCAAGTATCTCCAGCGGGAGGGTGGGATGAGCAGTTCTTC
CASSQVSPAGGWDEQFF
>TRBJ2-1|NA|few|TRBV6-2/TRBV6-3
TGTGCCAGCAGTAACCCACTAGTTTATGAGCAGTTCTTC
CASSNPLVYEQFF
>TRBJ2-1|NA|NA|TRBV7-9
TGTGCCAGCAGCTTAGAAGCGACTCTCAATGAGCAGTTCTTC
CASSLEATLNEQFF
>TRBJ2-2|TRBD1|few|TRBV6-1
TGTGCCAGCAGGCGACAGGGGCCGAACACCGGGGAGCTGTTTTTT
CASRRQGPNTGELFF
>TRBJ2-1|NA|many|TRBV5-6
TGTGCCAGCAGCTACATAACAGGGTTTCATGAGCAGTTCTTC
CASSYITGFHEQFF
>TRBJ2-1|NA|few|TRBV4-3
TGCGCCAGCAGCCAAGATGGTAGGGGCTACAATGAGCAGTTCTTC
CASSQDGRGYNEQFF
>TRBJ1-6|NA|NA|TRBV7-8
TGTGCCAGCAGAAGAGGATTGGGCTCACCCCTCCACTTT
CASRRGLGSPLHF
>TRBJ2-5|TRBD2|NA|TRBV13
TGTGCCAGCAGCTTCTGGACTAGCGGGGGGGCCCGAGGGACCCAGTACTTC
CASSFWTSGGARGTQYF
>TRBJ2-7|NA|few|TRBV29-1
TGCAGCGTTGACAGGGGTCACGAGCAGTACTTC
CSVDRGHEQYF
>TRBJ2-3|TRBD2|few|TRBV10-3
TGTGCCATCAGGAACCGACTAGCGCAGAGCACAGATACGCAGTATTTT
CAIRNRLAQSTDTQYF
>TRBJ2-4|NA|few|TRBV10-3
TGTGCCATCAGTGACTATATAGCCAAAAACATTCAGTACTTC
CAISDYIAKNIQYF
>TRBJ2-5|NA|NA|TRBV7-2
TGTGCCAGCAGCTCCTTACGATTGACAACGTACCAAGAGACCCAGTACTTC
CASSSLRLTTYQETQYF
>TRBJ2-1|TRBD1|few|TRBV7-9
TGTGCCAGCAGCCAGGGACAGGGTGGTGAGCAGTTCTTC
CASSQGQGGEQFF
>TRBJ1-3|NA|NA|TRBV6-5
TGTGCCAGCAGTTACTCGCAGACTGGAAACACCATATATTTT
CASSYSQTGNTIYF
>TRBJ2-1|TRBD2|many|TRBV3-1
TGTGCCAGCTCCCGGCAGGGAGGGTATGAGCAGTTCTTC
CASSRQGGYEQFF
>TRBJ2-7|TRBD2|few|TRBV6-2/TRBV6-3
TGTGCCAGCGAGGCTAGCGGTGACTACGAGCAGTACTTC
CASEASGDYEQYF
>TRBJ2-3|NA|few|TRBV20-1
TGCAGTGGAACGCGGGGGCCCTACACAGATACGCAGTATTTT
CSGTRGPYTDTQYF
>TRBJ1-5|NA|NA|TRBV24-1
TGTGCCACCAGTGATTTGCCCGGAGGGCCCCAGCATTTT
CATSDLPGGPQHF
>TRBJ2-7|NA|once|TRBV2
TGTGCCAGCAGTGAAAAGCTGGCAGGTGCTTCCTACGAGCAGTACTTC
CASSEKLAGASYEQYF
>TRBJ2-7|TRBD1|NA|TRBV12-3/TRBV12-4
TGTGCCAGCAGCACCCTTGGGACAGGGAGCTCCTACGAGCAGTACTTC
CASSTLGTGSSYEQYF
>TRBJ2-1|NA|NA|TRBV5-6
TGTGCCAGCAGCTTGCGGGGCAAGCCCAACAATGAGCAGTTCTTC
CASSLRGKPNNEQFF
>TRBJ2-7|NA|many|TRBV5-1
TGCGCCAGCAGCTTGAGGGGGGACTCCTACGAGCAGTACTTC
CASSLRGDSYEQYF
>TRBJ1-6|NA|NA|TRBV7-8
TGTGCCAGCGGGGGGACCCCTAATTCACCCCTCCACTTT
CASGGTPNSPLHF
>TRBJ2-3|NA|many|TRBV29-1
TGCAGCGTTGATAGGGGGGCAGATACGCAGTATTTT
CSVDRGADTQYF
>TRBJ1-1|NA|NA|TRBV6-1
TGTGCCAGCAGTGATCAGGGCCTAAGGTTGGCTGAAGCTTTCTTT
CASSDQGLRLAEAFF
>TRBJ1-4|NA|NA|TRBV12-3/TRBV12-4
TGTGCCAGCAGTTTAGGGGATTCAACTAATGAAAAACTGTTTTTT
CASSLGDSTNEKLFF
>TRBJ2-1|NA|NA|TRBV2
TGTGCCAGCAGTGAAGCGATGAGAAAGTTCTTC
CASSEAMRKFF
>TRBJ2-1|TRBD2|few|TRBV5-1
TGCGCCAGCAGCTTGGGGACTAGCGGGATTTTTGAGCAGTTCTTC
CASSLGTSGIFEQFF
>TRBJ2-3|TRBD2|NA|TRBV5-1
TGCGCCAGCAGCTCCTTGGGCGGGGGAGGCTCAGATACGCAGTATTTT
CASSSLGGGGSDTQYF
>TRBJ2-3|TRBD1|NA|TRBV10-3
TGTGCCATCAGTTTACAGGGGAGCACAGATACGCAGTATTTT
CAISLQGSTDTQYF
>TRBJ1-1|TRBD1|few|TRBV10-3
TGTGCCATCAGTGAGACAGGGGAGGAGTACACTGAAGCTTTCTTT
CAISETGEEYTEAFF
>TRBJ2-4|TRBD2|few|TRBV20-1
TGCAGTGCCCTACTAGCGGGAGGCTACCTGGCCAAAAACATTCAGTACTTC
CSALLAGGYLAKNIQYF
>TRBJ2-1|TRBD2|NA|TRBV28
TGTGCCAGCAGTTATCTAGCGGGAAGCTACAATGAGCAGTTCTTC
CASSYLAGSYNEQFF
>TRBJ2-7|NA|many|TRBV7-2
TGTGCCAGCAGCTTAGGAACAGGGATCTTCGAGCAGTACTTC
CASSLGTGIFEQYF
>TRBJ2-3|TRBD2|few|TRBV20-1
TGCAGTGCCGGACTAGTTGCGGGCACAGATACGCAGTATTTT
CSAGLVAGTDTQYF
>TRBJ2-5|NA|NA|TRBV5-1
TGCGCCAGCAGACCGACCCCGGGACGACGAGAGACCCAGTACTTC
CASRPTPGRRETQYF